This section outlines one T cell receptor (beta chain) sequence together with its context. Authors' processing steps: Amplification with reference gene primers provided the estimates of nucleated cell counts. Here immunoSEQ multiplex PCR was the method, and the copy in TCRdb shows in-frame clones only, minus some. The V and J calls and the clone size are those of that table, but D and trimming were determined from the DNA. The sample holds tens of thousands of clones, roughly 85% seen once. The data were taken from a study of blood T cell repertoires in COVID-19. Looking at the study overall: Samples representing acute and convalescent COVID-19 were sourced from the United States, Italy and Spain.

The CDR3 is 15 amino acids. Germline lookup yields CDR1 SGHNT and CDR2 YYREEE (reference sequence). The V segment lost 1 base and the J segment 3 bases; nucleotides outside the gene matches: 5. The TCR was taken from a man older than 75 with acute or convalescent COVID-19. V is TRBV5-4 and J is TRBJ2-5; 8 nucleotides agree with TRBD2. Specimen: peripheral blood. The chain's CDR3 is CASSLPGGGEETQYF. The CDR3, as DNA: TGTGCCAGCAGCTTGCCGGGGGGGGGAGAAGAGACCCAGTACTTC.